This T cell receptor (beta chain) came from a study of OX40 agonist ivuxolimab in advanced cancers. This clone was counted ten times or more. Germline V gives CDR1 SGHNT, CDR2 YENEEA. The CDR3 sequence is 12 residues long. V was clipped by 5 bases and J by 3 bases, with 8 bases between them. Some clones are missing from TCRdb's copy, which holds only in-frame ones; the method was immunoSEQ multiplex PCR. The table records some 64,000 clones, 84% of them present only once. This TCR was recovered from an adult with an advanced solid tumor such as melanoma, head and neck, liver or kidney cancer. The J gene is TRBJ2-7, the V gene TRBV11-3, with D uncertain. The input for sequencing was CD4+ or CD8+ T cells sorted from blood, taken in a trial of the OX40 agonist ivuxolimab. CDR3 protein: CASSLTIYEQYF. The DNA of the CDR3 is TGTGCCAGCAGCCTGACGATCTACGAGCAGTACTTC.